These 5 T cell receptor beta chains share one sample of origin, sequenced in a study of T-cell reconstitution after alpha-beta-depleted transplantation in children. Study conclusions and caveats: Once a year had passed after transplant, T-cell counts and diversity came mostly from newly produced T cells.

Unique molecular identifiers were used in preparing the TCRbeta library. TCRdb independently ran MiXCR on the PCR reads; one entry per CDR3 protein. The table lists some 300,000 distinct CDR3 sequences, around 7.3% of them singletons, with about 9.1% in the top ten. No antigen has been assigned to these receptors. Sequenced here: peripheral blood, sampled 360 days after TCRalphabeta/CD19-depleted stem cell transplant. The receptors come from a female patient aged 2-10 years who had a stem cell transplant for Fanconi anemia, so the T cells may come from the graft donor.

This clonotype was seen many times. Compared with germline, one end of the junction differs, possibly owing to a read error. V gene TRBV29-1 combines with J gene TRBJ1-1; no reliable D call. Looked up from germline, CDR1 is SQVTM and CDR2 is ANQGSEA. The CDR3 has 13 amino acids. The CDR3 DNA sequence: TGCAGCGCTGAAGGAAAGTCGGGCACTGAAGCTTTCTTT. Its protein product is CSAEGKSGTEAFF.

This clonotype has more than one count but fewer than ten. The chain combines TRBV5-8 with TRBJ2-7; the match to TRBD1 covers 11 bases. Germline V gene sequence: CDR1 SGHTS, CDR2 YDEGEE. Losses at the gene ends were 1 base for V and 5 bases for J; bases not matched to a gene: 2. This CDR3 has 14 amino acids. The CDR3 reads CASSLRTGGDEQYF. For the CDR3, the DNA is TGTGCCAGCAGCTTGCGGACAGGGGGCGACGAGCAGTACTTC.

On this clonotype: Compared with germline, one end of the junction differs, possibly owing to a read error. This chain links TRBV25-1 with TRBJ2-3; TRBD2 agrees at 7 bases. This CDR3 is built from 12 residues. The germline CDR1 and CDR2 sequences are MGHDK and SYGVNS. The CDR3 DNA is TGCACTGGGGGGGGGAGGACAGATACGCAGTATTTT. Translating it yields CTGGGRTDTQYF.

Many counts were recorded for this clonotype. The chain joins TRBV20-1 to TRBJ2-1; possibly TRBD1 or TRBD2 for D (5 bases each). The CDR3 spans 14 residues. CDR1 and CDR2 (germline): DFQATT, SNEGSKA (reference sequence). V was shortened by 3 bases and J by 7 bases, with 16 bases between the two germline ends. The CDR3 sequence is CSASGAPMVNEQFF. The CDR3 DNA reads as TGCAGTGCTAGCGGGGCACCCATGGTGAATGAGCAGTTCTTC.

This chain joins TRBV11-2 and TRBJ2-7; 7 nucleotides align to TRBD2. From germline, CDR1 is SGHAT and CDR2 FQNNGV. CDR3 length equals 16 residues. The V segment lost 1 base and the J segment 0 bases; nucleotides outside the gene matches: 6. CDR3 bases: TGTGCCAGCAGCTTAGTGGCTAGCGGTAGCTCCTACGAGCAGTACGTC. Translated: CASSLVASGSSYEQYV.